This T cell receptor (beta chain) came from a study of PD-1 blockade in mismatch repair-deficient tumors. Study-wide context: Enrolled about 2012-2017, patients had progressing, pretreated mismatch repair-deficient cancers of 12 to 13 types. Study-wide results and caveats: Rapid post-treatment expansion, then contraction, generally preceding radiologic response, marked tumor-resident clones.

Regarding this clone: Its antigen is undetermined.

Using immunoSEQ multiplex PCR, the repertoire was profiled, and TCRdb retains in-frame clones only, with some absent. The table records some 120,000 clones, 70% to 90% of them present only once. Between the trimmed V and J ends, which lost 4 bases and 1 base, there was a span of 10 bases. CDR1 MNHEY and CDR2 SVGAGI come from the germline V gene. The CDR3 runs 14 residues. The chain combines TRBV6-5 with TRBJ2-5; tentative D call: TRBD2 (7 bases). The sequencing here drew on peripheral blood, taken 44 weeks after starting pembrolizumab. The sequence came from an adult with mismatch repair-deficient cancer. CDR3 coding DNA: TGTGCCAGCAGTTTGGGAGGGGGCCAAGAGACCCAGTACTTC. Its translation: CASSLGGGQETQYF.